A selection of T cell receptor beta chains follows, all from one sample in a study of blood T cell repertoires in COVID-19. Sequencing used immunoSEQ multiplex PCR; TCRdb keeps in-frame clones, though not all of them. The sample gives 250,000 to 300,000 clones, about 80% of which show up once; more than 2.5% is in the top ten. The material sequenced was peripheral blood. The receptors stem from a woman older than 75 with acute or convalescent COVID-19. Both conserved end residues are part of each CDR3.

j_gene	v_gene	CDR3aa
TRBJ1-4	TRBV4-3	CASSQDGRSNEKLFF
TRBJ1-2	TRBV11-2	CASSHNPSSAHYGYTF
TRBJ2-1	TRBV5-1	CASSVNNEQFF
TRBJ2-2	TRBV7-9	CASSLGRDTGELFF
TRBJ2-7	TRBV3-1/TRBV3-2	CASSQEARRDRGISYEQYF
TRBJ2-5	TRBV5-4	CASGGPEETQYF
TRBJ1-6	TRBV19	CASTDSTGQNSPLHF
TRBJ1-2	TRBV6-5	CASSSPGFGYTF
TRBJ1-5	TRBV5-4	CASSLDGQGGQPQHF
TRBJ1-4	TRBV2	CASSPQGARDEKLFF
TRBJ1-1	TRBV30	CAWGPQGNTEAFF
TRBJ1-3	TRBV12-5	CASGPSGGNTIYF
TRBJ2-2	TRBV10-2	CASVPSGRRSTGELFF
TRBJ1-6	TRBV12-5	CASGLGDRNNSPLHF
TRBJ1-2	TRBV6-5	CASTERDRGYGYTF
TRBJ1-1	TRBV12-5	CASGRGQGSRDTEAFF
TRBJ2-2	TRBV6-5	CASSYSYRGGTGELFF
TRBJ1-1	TRBV29-1	CSVDQNQGFGMAEAFF
TRBJ1-5	TRBV28	CASSPPGGSTQPQHF
TRBJ1-1	TRBV30	CAWSVSVVEAFF
TRBJ2-7	TRBV3-1/TRBV3-2	CASSPRDRGTVEQYF
TRBJ1-5	TRBV6-5	CASSRQGTTQPQHF
TRBJ2-7	TRBV6-6	CASSRRDSSYEQYF
TRBJ2-6	TRBV19	CASSIFGGGATGELAGANVLTF
TRBJ2-6	TRBV9	CASSVDLRDRGSPDSGANVLTF
TRBJ2-2	TRBV10-3	CAITAAGGPGELFF
TRBJ2-7	TRBV4-2	CASSQVFGRDYEQYF
TRBJ1-2	TRBV20-1	CSARVNGYTF
TRBJ1-3	TRBV5-1	CASSVDQSAGNTIYF
TRBJ2-1	TRBV2	CASSVGQGYNEQFF
TRBJ2-7	TRBV7-8	CASSRGGESYEQYF
TRBJ2-1	TRBV30	CAWDPTSGDEQFF
TRBJ1-2	TRBV5-6	CASSWGVRGYTF
TRBJ1-2	TRBV6-2/TRBV6-3	CASSYSRTGDYYGYTF
TRBJ2-3	TRBV7-2	CASSLVPAGGPGDTQYF
TRBJ1-2	TRBV2	CASSGDRDYGYTF
TRBJ2-5	TRBV7-9	CASSYWGTGDLETQYF
TRBJ2-5	TRBV7-6	CASSPRGPSGGETQYF
TRBJ2-2	TRBV7-6	CASSPDRGYTGELFF
TRBJ1-3	TRBV9	CASSGGGTGIGNTIYF
TRBJ2-1	TRBV11-2	CASSLDLSARGQFF
TRBJ2-7	TRBV2	CASSEAGDEYEQYF
TRBJ2-7	TRBV3-1/TRBV3-2	CASSHGAGGHYEQYF
TRBJ2-6	TRBV7-9	CASSFGLDVLTF
TRBJ2-1	TRBV28	CASSTTRPRDQFF
TRBJ1-1	TRBV5-1	CASSPKGQGYLNTEAFF
TRBJ1-3	TRBV3-1/TRBV3-2	CASSRSTVSGNTIYF
TRBJ2-1	TRBV11-2	CASSLDRLAGAEQFF
TRBJ2-5	TRBV5-1	CASSPGGLAGQETQYF
TRBJ2-1	TRBV7-2	CASSLISGNEQFF
TRBJ1-6	TRBV27	CASSSPGQGVSPLHF